These T cell receptor beta chains were read from a single sample in a study of shared clonotypes between healthy human individuals. Repertoires were generated with immunoSEQ multiplex PCR, while TCRdb's copy carries only in-frame clones and drops some. The sample holds around 2,000,000 clones, roughly 94% seen once. The sequenced sample consisted of naive CD8+ T cells sorted from blood. Every receptor here comes from a man between 18 and 35 years old in good health. Each CDR3 is given with its conserved first and last residue. Each record gives: clone size, D gene, V gene, J gene, CDR3 DNA, CDR3 protein. The D gene is left open where the match is weak. Clone size is shown for a subset of rows, as once, few, many or a class of expanded clone.

clone_size: NA
d_call: NA
v_call: TRBV27
j_call: TRBJ2-7
cdr3_nt: TGTGCCAGCAGTTACCAGGGTAGGTCCTACGAGCAGTACTTC
cdr3_aa: CASSYQGRSYEQYF

clone_size: NA
d_call: TRBD1
v_call: TRBV7-6
j_call: TRBJ2-7
cdr3_nt: TGTGCCAGCAGCCCCGACAGGGACGGAACCGAGCAGTACTTC
cdr3_aa: CASSPDRDGTEQYF

clone_size: NA
d_call: NA
v_call: TRBV6-6
j_call: TRBJ2-6
cdr3_nt: TGTGCCAGCAGGCCTAGCCTGTCTGGGGCCAACGTCCTGACTTTC
cdr3_aa: CASRPSLSGANVLTF

clone_size: NA
d_call: NA
v_call: TRBV9
j_call: TRBJ2-1
cdr3_nt: TGTGCCAGCAGCGGGTCGACAAGACACTCCTACAATGAGCAGTTCTTC
cdr3_aa: CASSGSTRHSYNEQFF

clone_size: NA
d_call: TRBD1
v_call: TRBV2
j_call: TRBJ2-7
cdr3_nt: TGTGCCAGCGGGCCCTCACAGGGGGCGAGCATCTACGAGCAGTACTTC
cdr3_aa: CASGPSQGASIYEQYF

clone_size: NA
d_call: NA
v_call: TRBV7-2
j_call: TRBJ1-1
cdr3_nt: TGTGCCAGCATCATACCCCCCTGGGCTGAAGCTTTCTTT
cdr3_aa: CASIIPPWAEAFF

clone_size: once
d_call: TRBD1
v_call: TRBV9
j_call: TRBJ1-2
cdr3_nt: TGTGCCAGCACCAACCCAGGGGAGCAACAGGGGAGCTATGGCTACACCTTC
cdr3_aa: CASTNPGEQQGSYGYTF

clone_size: NA
d_call: TRBD1
v_call: TRBV27
j_call: TRBJ2-7
cdr3_nt: TGTGCCAGCAGTTTTGGGACAGGGACGTACGAGCAGTACTTC
cdr3_aa: CASSFGTGTYEQYF

clone_size: NA
d_call: TRBD1
v_call: TRBV4-1
j_call: TRBJ2-3
cdr3_nt: TGCGCCAGCAGCCAAGAAAGGGACAGGGGAACAGATACGCAGTATTTT
cdr3_aa: CASSQERDRGTDTQYF

clone_size: NA
d_call: TRBD1
v_call: TRBV10-3
j_call: TRBJ2-7
cdr3_nt: TGTGCCATCAGTGAGAAAGGACAGGGTACGGCCTACGAGCAGTACTTC
cdr3_aa: CAISEKGQGTAYEQYF

clone_size: NA
d_call: NA
v_call: TRBV30
j_call: TRBJ1-3
cdr3_nt: TGTGCCTGGAGTGTCTTTGGAAACACCATATATTTT
cdr3_aa: CAWSVFGNTIYF

clone_size: NA
d_call: NA
v_call: TRBV9
j_call: TRBJ2-7
cdr3_nt: TGTGCCAGCAGCGTAGGTCTACCATCCTACGAGCAGTACTTC
cdr3_aa: CASSVGLPSYEQYF

clone_size: many
d_call: NA
v_call: TRBV30
j_call: TRBJ1-4
cdr3_nt: TGTGCCTGGAGCAGGGGACGGTATGAAAAACTGTTTTTT
cdr3_aa: CAWSRGRYEKLFF

clone_size: NA
d_call: TRBD2
v_call: TRBV5-1
j_call: TRBJ2-3
cdr3_nt: TGCGCCAGCAGCCCGCGCGGGGGGGGCACAGATACGCAGTATTTT
cdr3_aa: CASSPRGGGTDTQYF

clone_size: NA
d_call: NA
v_call: TRBV4-1
j_call: TRBJ1-1
cdr3_nt: TGCGCCAGCAGCCAAGATCTTCCGAACACTGAAGCTTTCTTT
cdr3_aa: CASSQDLPNTEAFF

clone_size: NA
d_call: NA
v_call: TRBV5-1
j_call: TRBJ2-3
cdr3_nt: TGCGCCAGCAGCTTGGAAGGAGGATTTACAGATACGCAGTATTTT
cdr3_aa: CASSLEGGFTDTQYF

clone_size: NA
d_call: NA
v_call: TRBV27
j_call: TRBJ2-7
cdr3_nt: TGTGCCAGCAGTTTGTCCCCCCCCCGAAACGAGCAGTACTTC
cdr3_aa: CASSLSPPRNEQYF

clone_size: NA
d_call: NA
v_call: TRBV6-1
j_call: TRBJ2-7
cdr3_nt: TGTGCCAGCAGCGACGGCCTTTACCTCCACTACGAGCAGTACTTC
cdr3_aa: CASSDGLYLHYEQYF

clone_size: NA
d_call: NA
v_call: TRBV9
j_call: TRBJ2-7
cdr3_nt: TGTGCCAGCAGCGGGGCCCGCGTAGACGAGCAGTACTTC
cdr3_aa: CASSGARVDEQYF

clone_size: NA
d_call: NA
v_call: TRBV28
j_call: TRBJ1-5
cdr3_nt: TGTGCCAGCCGACCGGGACCCCCTAATCAGCCCCAGCATTTT
cdr3_aa: CASRPGPPNQPQHF

clone_size: NA
d_call: NA
v_call: TRBV7-9
j_call: TRBJ1-1
cdr3_nt: TGTGCCAGCAGCTCGACGGTTGTGGGGCTAAACCCTGAAGCTTTCTTT
cdr3_aa: CASSSTVVGLNPEAFF

clone_size: NA
d_call: NA
v_call: TRBV27
j_call: TRBJ1-4
cdr3_nt: TGTGCCAGCAGTTCGGGCCTAAGGGAAAAACTGTTTTTT
cdr3_aa: CASSSGLREKLFF

clone_size: NA
d_call: NA
v_call: TRBV27
j_call: TRBJ1-2
cdr3_nt: TGTGCCAGCAGCCCCGGGTCTTTAGCGGGCTACACCTTC
cdr3_aa: CASSPGSLAGYTF

clone_size: NA
d_call: TRBD1
v_call: TRBV27
j_call: TRBJ2-7
cdr3_nt: TGTGCCACCCCCTCGAGGGGGCGGCGGGTCCACGAGCAGTACTTC
cdr3_aa: CATPSRGRRVHEQYF

clone_size: NA
d_call: NA
v_call: TRBV29-1
j_call: TRBJ2-3
cdr3_nt: TGCAGCGTTTCGGGTAGGGCAGATACGCAGTATTTT
cdr3_aa: CSVSGRADTQYF

clone_size: NA
d_call: TRBD1
v_call: TRBV9
j_call: TRBJ1-1
cdr3_nt: TGTGCCAGCAGCGAAGGGACAGGGAACACTGAAGCTTTCTTT
cdr3_aa: CASSEGTGNTEAFF

clone_size: NA
d_call: TRBD1
v_call: TRBV2
j_call: TRBJ2-3
cdr3_nt: TGTGCCAGTCTCCATCCGGGACAGATCACAGATACGCAGTATTTT
cdr3_aa: CASLHPGQITDTQYF

clone_size: NA
d_call: NA
v_call: TRBV4-1
j_call: TRBJ2-7
cdr3_nt: TGCGCCAGCAGCCAAGAGGGAACGGGAGTTTACTACGAGCAGTACTTC
cdr3_aa: CASSQEGTGVYYEQYF

clone_size: NA
d_call: TRBD2
v_call: TRBV5-6
j_call: TRBJ2-7
cdr3_nt: TGTGCCAGCAGCCCCTCTCTAGCGGGGGGTTTCTACGAGCAGTACTTC
cdr3_aa: CASSPSLAGGFYEQYF

clone_size: NA
d_call: TRBD2
v_call: TRBV4-3
j_call: TRBJ2-7
cdr3_nt: TGCGCCAGCAGCCAAGTACTAGCGGAATCCTACGAGCAGTACTTC
cdr3_aa: CASSQVLAESYEQYF

clone_size: NA
d_call: NA
v_call: TRBV30
j_call: TRBJ1-1
cdr3_nt: TGTGTCTGGATGGGGACCGTGAACACTGAAGCTTTCTTT
cdr3_aa: CVWMGTVNTEAFF

clone_size: NA
d_call: TRBD1
v_call: TRBV2
j_call: TRBJ2-1
cdr3_nt: TGTGCCAGCAGTGGACAGGGGGCGTCCGATGAGCAGTTCTTC
cdr3_aa: CASSGQGASDEQFF

clone_size: NA
d_call: NA
v_call: TRBV25-1
j_call: TRBJ1-1
cdr3_nt: TGTGCCAGCAGTGAATGGGGGGGCTTGACTGAAGCTTTCTTT
cdr3_aa: CASSEWGGLTEAFF

clone_size: NA
d_call: NA
v_call: TRBV6-6
j_call: TRBJ2-7
cdr3_nt: TGTGCCAGCAGCGAAGGGCAGCGGGTCTACTACGAGCAGTACTTC
cdr3_aa: CASSEGQRVYYEQYF

clone_size: NA
d_call: NA
v_call: TRBV4-3
j_call: TRBJ1-1
cdr3_nt: TGCGCCAGCAGAGAGGGCTTGGACACTGAAGCTTTCTTT
cdr3_aa: CASREGLDTEAFF

clone_size: NA
d_call: TRBD2
v_call: TRBV18
j_call: TRBJ2-3
cdr3_nt: TGTGCCAGCTCACCCCTAGCGGGGGTTGGCACAGATACGCAGTATTTT
cdr3_aa: CASSPLAGVGTDTQYF

clone_size: NA
d_call: NA
v_call: TRBV14
j_call: TRBJ2-7
cdr3_nt: TGTGCCAGCAGCCTGACAGTCTACGAGCAGTACTTC
cdr3_aa: CASSLTVYEQYF

clone_size: NA
d_call: TRBD1
v_call: TRBV25-1
j_call: TRBJ1-4
cdr3_nt: TGTGCCAGCAGTGATCGACAGGGGGAAGCCCTAGAAAAACTGTTTTTT
cdr3_aa: CASSDRQGEALEKLFF

clone_size: NA
d_call: NA
v_call: TRBV27
j_call: TRBJ2-7
cdr3_nt: TGTGCCACATCCGACAGGATAAACTACGAGCAGTACTTC
cdr3_aa: CATSDRINYEQYF

clone_size: once
d_call: TRBD1
v_call: TRBV5-4
j_call: TRBJ1-1
cdr3_nt: TGTGCCAGCACCCTATACGGGACAGGGTTTGAAGCTTTCTTT
cdr3_aa: CASTLYGTGFEAFF

clone_size: NA
d_call: TRBD1
v_call: TRBV28
j_call: TRBJ1-1
cdr3_nt: TGTGCCAGCGTCCCAGGGGGCGGGCTCTCCACTGAAGCTTTCTTT
cdr3_aa: CASVPGGGLSTEAFF

clone_size: once
d_call: NA
v_call: TRBV13
j_call: TRBJ2-5
cdr3_nt: TGTGCCAGCAGTAGCCAGGGCAGGGAGACCCAGTACTTC
cdr3_aa: CASSSQGRETQYF

clone_size: NA
d_call: NA
v_call: TRBV2
j_call: TRBJ1-1
cdr3_nt: TGTGCCAGCAGTGAAGCAGGGAGTTGGAGCACTGAAGCTTTCTTT
cdr3_aa: CASSEAGSWSTEAFF

clone_size: NA
d_call: NA
v_call: TRBV29-1
j_call: TRBJ2-5
cdr3_nt: TGCAGCGTTGACATGGAGGGAAGTCGGGAGACCCAGTACTTC
cdr3_aa: CSVDMEGSRETQYF

clone_size: NA
d_call: TRBD1
v_call: TRBV5-4
j_call: TRBJ1-4
cdr3_nt: TGTGCCAGCAGCCAGCGGGGACAGCCGGACAACCCTCTTGCCAGTGAAAAACTGTTTTTT
cdr3_aa: CASSQRGQPDNPLASEKLFF

clone_size: NA
d_call: NA
v_call: TRBV10-3
j_call: TRBJ2-5
cdr3_nt: TGTGCCATCAGTGAGGTGGGGGGCCAAGAGACCCAGTACTTC
cdr3_aa: CAISEVGGQETQYF

clone_size: NA
d_call: TRBD1
v_call: TRBV10-1
j_call: TRBJ1-1
cdr3_nt: TGCGCCAGCAGTGGGACAGGGGTTTTGAACACTGAAGCTTTCTTT
cdr3_aa: CASSGTGVLNTEAFF

clone_size: NA
d_call: TRBD1
v_call: TRBV11-1
j_call: TRBJ2-7
cdr3_nt: TGTGCCAGCAGCTCGGGACAGGGTGTCTACGAGCAGTACTTC
cdr3_aa: CASSSGQGVYEQYF

clone_size: NA
d_call: NA
v_call: TRBV9
j_call: TRBJ2-2
cdr3_nt: TGTGCCAGCAGCGTAGTTGAGAACACCGGGGAGCTGTTTTTT
cdr3_aa: CASSVVENTGELFF

clone_size: once
d_call: NA
v_call: TRBV27
j_call: TRBJ2-4
cdr3_nt: TGTGCCAGCAGCCCCGGGACTCCAGAGGGAAACATTCAGTACTTC
cdr3_aa: CASSPGTPEGNIQYF

clone_size: NA
d_call: NA
v_call: TRBV28
j_call: TRBJ1-3
cdr3_nt: TGTGCCAGCAGTTTTGCCAGGCTCGGAAACACCATATATTTT
cdr3_aa: CASSFARLGNTIYF

clone_size: NA
d_call: NA
v_call: TRBV15
j_call: TRBJ1-1
cdr3_nt: TGTGCCACCAGCAAAGACAGGAACACTGAAGCTTTCTTT
cdr3_aa: CATSKDRNTEAFF

clone_size: NA
d_call: NA
v_call: TRBV5-6
j_call: TRBJ2-1
cdr3_nt: TGTGCCAGCAGCCCCGGACAGTTTTACTCCTACAATGAGCAGTTCTTC
cdr3_aa: CASSPGQFYSYNEQFF

clone_size: NA
d_call: TRBD1
v_call: TRBV30
j_call: TRBJ2-7
cdr3_nt: TGTGCCTGGAGGCCGACAGGGTCCTACGAGCAGTACTTC
cdr3_aa: CAWRPTGSYEQYF